The 22 T cell receptor beta chains below come from one sample, sequenced in a study of OX40 agonist ivuxolimab in advanced cancers. Generated by immunoSEQ multiplex PCR, the TCRdb table keeps only in-frame clones and is missing some. Among around 33,000 clones listed, about four fifths were seen once. The material sequenced was CD4+ or CD8+ T cells sorted from blood, taken in a trial of the OX40 agonist ivuxolimab. Source of these receptors: an adult with an advanced solid tumor such as melanoma, head and neck, liver or kidney cancer.

This clone was picked up a small number of times. The chain combines TRBV11-2 with TRBJ2-3; TRBD2 matches at 10 bases. The CDR3 totals 16 residues. V trimming: 0 bases; J trimming: 2 bases; junction bases outside the gene matches: 2. The germline V gene has CDR1 SGHAT and CDR2 FQNNGV. CDR3 nucleotides: TGTGCCAGCAGCTTAGATCTAGCGGGGGTCACAGATACGCAGTATTTT. It yields the protein CASSLDLAGVTDTQYF.

This chain links TRBV7-3 with TRBJ2-2, with 8 bases that match TRBD2. The CDR3 consists of 15 residues. V lost 4 bases to trimming and J lost 6 bases; unmatched junction nucleotides: 7. The germline V gene has CDR1 SGHTA and CDR2 FQGTGA. The CDR3 region is CASSSQAGASGELFF. The CDR3 DNA sequence: TGTGCCAGCAGCTCTCAAGCGGGGGCGTCCGGGGAGCTGTTTTTT.

This clone occurred once. The chain joins TRBV29-1 to TRBJ2-7, with D hard to call. Germline V gene sequence: CDR1 SQVTM, CDR2 ANQGSEA. This CDR3 spans 11 amino acids. Trimming removed 7 bases from V and 4 bases from J, with 11 bases in between. The CDR3 loop reads CSGATNYEQYF. Written as DNA, the CDR3 is TGCAGCGGAGCTACCAATTACGAGCAGTACTTC.

This clone was detected once. J is TRBJ2-7 and V is TRBV4-1; tentatively, D is TRBD2 (7 bases). From germline, CDR1 is MGHRA and CDR2 YSYEKL. The V end lost 1 base, the J end lost 5 bases, and 15 bases lay between the germline ends. The CDR3 loop spans 15 amino acids. CDR3 in DNA: TGCGCCAGCAGCCAAGGACCCGGGGGGCCCAACGAGCAGTACTTC. It is translated as CASSQGPGGPNEQYF.

This sequence joins TRBV6-5 and TRBJ2-3, with D perhaps given as TRBD1 or TRBD2 (5 bases each). This CDR3 spans 14 amino acids. The germline gives CDR1 MNHEY, CDR2 SVGAGI. The V gene lost 6 bases and the J gene lost 3 bases, with 13 bases spanning the gap. In nucleotides, the CDR3 is TGTGCCAGCAGAAAGGGGACCTTGACAGATACGCAGTATTTT. Encoded protein: CASRKGTLTDTQYF.

The chain joins TRBV6-6 to TRBJ2-3, with TRBD1 matching 8 bases. This CDR3 comprises 13 residues. Germline loops: CDR1 MNHNY, CDR2 SVGAGI (reference sequence). After removal of 5 bases from V and 4 bases from J, the junction contained 2 bases not matched to a gene. CDR3 residues: CASSGQGADTQYF. The CDR3 nucleotides read TGTGCCAGCAGTGGACAGGGCGCAGATACGCAGTATTTT.

This chain joins TRBV10-3 and TRBJ2-4; D tentatively fits TRBD1 or TRBD2 (5 bases each). V lost 5 bases and J lost 8, with 13 bases in between. Per the germline V gene, CDR1 is ENHRY and CDR2 is SYGVKD. The CDR3 is 13 amino acids. The DNA of the CDR3 is TGTGCCATCAGTTTGGGGGAAGGGCACATTCAGTACTTC. It yields the protein CAISLGEGHIQYF.

In this sample, this clone turned up a few times. The V gene is TRBV5-1, the J gene TRBJ1-1, with D perhaps TRBD1 (5 bases). Per germline, CDR1 SGHRS and CDR2 YFSETQ. Between the trimmed V and J ends, which lost 2 bases and 4 bases, there was a span of 9 bases. This CDR3 has 13 amino acids. The CDR3: CASSFREGTEAFF. CDR3 nucleotide sequence: TGCGCCAGCAGCTTCAGGGAGGGCACTGAAGCTTTCTTT.

The V gene is TRBV2, the J gene TRBJ2-1, with unresolved D. The V gene lost 5 bases and the J gene lost 8 bases, with 10 bases spanning the gap. Germline values: CDR1 SNHLY, CDR2 FYNNEI. The CDR3 has 12 residues. Here the CDR3 DNA reads TGTGCCAGCAGTTCTAGTATCTATGAGCAGTTCTTC. It encodes CASSSSIYEQFF. The full variable domain, rest sourced from reference TRBV2 and TRBJ2-1, is EPEVTQTPSHQVTQMGQEVILRCVPISNHLYFYWYRQILGQKVEFLVSFYNNEISEKSEIFDDQFSVERPDGSNFTLKIRSTKLEDSAMYFCASSSSIYEQFFGPGTRLTVL.

The chain is built from TRBV11-1 and TRBJ1-1, with D possibly TRBD1 on 5 matching bases. The CDR3 is 13 amino acids. Trimming stripped 1 base from V and 4 bases from J, with 7 bases between. Per the germline V gene, CDR1 is SGHAT and CDR2 is FQDESV (reference sequence). The CDR3: CASSLEGFTEAFF. As DNA, the CDR3 is TGTGCCAGCAGCTTAGAGGGGTTCACTGAAGCTTTCTTT.

The rearrangement links TRBV5-4 to TRBJ1-2; possible D gene TRBD1, 6 bases. The ends were cut back, 4 bases at V and 4 bases at J, with 14 bases in the middle. Germline loops: CDR1 SGHNT, CDR2 YYREEE (reference sequence). The CDR3 spans 14 residues. The CDR3 is CASSKPGQSYGYTF. Written as DNA, the CDR3 is TGTGCCAGCAGCAAACCAGGACAGTCCTATGGCTACACCTTC.

The chain combines TRBV6-5 with TRBJ1-1, with a possible D match to TRBD1 (6 bases). This CDR3 contains 13 residues. Germline V gene sequence: CDR1 MNHEY, CDR2 SVGAGI. The germline V and J ends were trimmed by 8 bases and 4 bases, with 14 bases remaining between them. CDR3 in DNA: TGTGCCAGCTACGGGGGGCTGAGCACTGAAGCTTTCTTT. Its protein is CASYGGLSTEAFF.

The chain joins TRBV6-1 to TRBJ1-5; 7 bases fit TRBD1. CDR1 MNHNS and CDR2 SASEGT come from the germline V gene. Trimming took 5 bases from V and 6 from J; bases not matched to a gene: 10. The CDR3 has 15 amino acids. The CDR3: CASSFSDRAGQPQHF. Written as DNA, the CDR3 is TGTGCCAGCAGTTTTTCAGACAGGGCTGGTCAGCCCCAGCATTTT.

The chain joins TRBV5-1 to TRBJ2-3; TRBD1 aligns across 9 bases. CDR1 is SGHRS and CDR2 is YFSETQ in the germline V gene. V lost 4 bases, J lost 8 bases, and 5 bases stayed unmatched. CDR3 length: 13 amino acids. The CDR3 DNA reads TGCGCCAGCAGCCCGGGACAGGGAACTACGCAGTATTTT. This translates into CASSPGQGTTQYF. Combining the CDR3 with reference TRBV5-1 and TRBJ2-3 gives the whole variable domain KAGVTQTPRYLIKTRGQQVTLSCSPISGHRSVSWYQQTPGQGLQFLFEYFSETQRNKGNFPGRFSGRQFSNSRSEMNVSTLELGDSALYLCASSPGQGTTQYFGPGTRLTVL.

The rearrangement links TRBV7-6 to TRBJ1-3; D gene unclear. This CDR3 is 14 amino acids long. From germline, CDR1 is SGHVS and CDR2 FNYEAQ. The V end lost 5 bases, the J end lost 9 bases, and 17 bases lay between the germline ends. The CDR3: CASSTGPPGSTIYF. Here the CDR3 DNA reads TGTGCCAGCAGCACCGGTCCCCCCGGGAGCACCATATATTTT.

The rearrangement joins TRBV7-9 to TRBJ1-1, with D tentatively TRBD1 (5 bases). Germline values: CDR1 SEHNR, CDR2 FQNEAQ (reference sequence). The germline V and J ends were trimmed by 3 bases and 0 bases, with 11 bases remaining between them. The CDR3 covers 15 residues. For the CDR3, the DNA is TGTGCCAGCAGCTTGGGAGGGGTGATGAACACTGAAGCTTTCTTT. This sequence encodes CASSLGGVMNTEAFF. The full variable domain, with the rest looked up from reference TRBV7-9 and TRBJ1-1, is DTGVSQNPRHKITKRGQNVTFRCDPISEHNRLYWYRQTLGQGPEFLTYFQNEAQLEKSRLLSDRFSAERPKGSFSTLEIQRTEQGDSAMYLCASSLGGVMNTEAFFGQGTRLTVV.

This clone was found a few times. The V gene is TRBV6-4, the J gene TRBJ2-1; 11 bases agree with TRBD2. Germline assignment: CDR1 MRHNA and CDR2 SNTAGT. V shed 4 bases, J shed 3 bases, and the junction held 2 bases outside the gene matches. CDR3 size: 15 residues. The CDR3 region is CASSGLAGGYNEQFF. The DNA of the CDR3 is TGTGCCAGCAGTGGCCTAGCGGGGGGCTACAATGAGCAGTTCTTC.

The CDR3 DNA follows: TGTGCCAGCAGCAGGGACTTCAACACTGAAGCTTTCTTT. Translation gives CASSRDFNTEAFF. The chain combines TRBV7-2 with TRBJ1-1, with D tentatively TRBD1 (5 bases). This CDR3 contains 13 residues. V was pared by 5 bases and J by 2 bases, with 9 bases between. Germline V gene lookup returns CDR1 SGHTA and CDR2 FQGNSA.

The J gene is TRBJ1-4, the V gene TRBV5-1, with D unresolved. Trimming removed 1 base at V and 8 bases at J, with 12 bases between. Germline V gene lookup returns CDR1 SGHRS and CDR2 YFSETQ. CDR3 length equals 14 residues. The CDR3 nucleotides are TGCGCCAGCAGCTTGACGGGGAGGTTGGAAAAACTGTTTTTT. It is translated as CASSLTGRLEKLFF.

The rearrangement links TRBV28 to TRBJ1-5; D is unresolved. Trimming pared 3 bases from V and 0 bases from J, leaving 15 bases between. CDR1 is MDHEN, CDR2 SYDVKM, per germline. CDR3 length equals 17 residues. As DNA, the CDR3 is TGTGCCAGCAGTTTGCTGCGGGTGGGTTATAGCAATCAGCCCCAGCATTTT. It encodes CASSLLRVGYSNQPQHF.

The chain recombines TRBV6-6 with TRBJ1-1, with D tentatively TRBD1 (5 bases). The CDR3 runs to 16 residues. V lost 6 bases to trimming and J lost 1 base, with 18 bases between them. CDR1 MNHNY and CDR2 SVGAGI come from the germline V gene (reference sequence). In DNA form, the CDR3 reads TGTGCCAGCAGACTACCCGGTAGGGGAGGGAACACTGAAGCTTTCTTT. This gives the protein CASRLPGRGGNTEAFF.

This clone came up once. The chain carries TRBV11-2 and TRBJ2-3; no reliable D call. The CDR3 is 13 residues long. The ends were cut back, 2 bases at V and 4 bases at J, with 7 bases in the middle. Germline values: CDR1 SGHAT, CDR2 FQNNGV. The CDR3 is CASSLKRSDTQYF. The CDR3 coding sequence is TGTGCCAGCAGCTTAAAAAGGTCAGATACGCAGTATTTT. Full variable domain (remainder filled in from reference TRBV11-2 and TRBJ2-3): EAGVAQSPRYKIIEKRQSVAFWCNPISGHATLYWYQQILGQGPKLLIQFQNNGVVDDSQLPKDRFSAERLKGVDSTLKIQPAKLEDSAVYLCASSLKRSDTQYFGPGTRLTVL.